This T cell receptor beta chain was sequenced for a study of cytomegalovirus exposure and HLA in healthy donors. Regarding the study as a whole: Segments of the TCR beta V type were, in most cases, productive about 90% or about 30% of the time in an earlier analysis. A later examination showed that TCR association rates differed by HLA locus, with DRB1 most and HLA-C fewest.

This CDR3 is 16 amino acids long. The V and J ends lost 4 bases and 6 bases, in that order; junction bases with no gene match: 5. Germline CDR1 reads MNHNS; CDR2 reads SASEGT. Use of 60 Vbeta and 13 Jbeta primers characterized the PCR. Sequencing was performed with immunoSEQ multiplex PCR; in TCRdb, only in-frame clones are kept and a portion is missing. The sample includes approximately 54,000 clones, more than 70% of them seen just once. With respect to this clone: The antigen remains undetermined.

Sequencing was performed on PBMCs. The chain recombines TRBV6-1 with TRBJ1-6; 11 nucleotides agree with TRBD1. This receptor was obtained from a woman aged 18-29 years in good health and CMV-seronegative. CDR3: CASSGGQGDINSPLHF. As DNA, the CDR3 is TGTGCCAGCAGTGGGGGACAGGGGGACATTAATTCACCCCTCCACTTT.